This T cell receptor (beta chain) was recorded in a study of blood T cell repertoires in COVID-19. CDR3 length: 16 amino acids. CDR1 SGHTA and CDR2 FQGNSA come from the germline V gene. V lost 5 bases, J lost 2 bases, and 17 bases lay in between. Original processing notes: Researchers report that nucleated cell counts were estimated from reference gene primer amplification. The repertoire was sequenced with immunoSEQ multiplex PCR; TCRdb's copy has only in-frame clones and lacks some. D and trimming were read from the DNA, whereas the V and J calls and clone size are those reported in that table. The sample lists around 130,000 clones, roughly four fifths seen once, with less than 4% in the top ten.

The chain employs TRBV7-2 and TRBJ2-3, with D maybe TRBD1 (5 bases). The receptor's source is a woman between 50 and 59 years old with acute COVID-19. The sequenced sample was PBMCs or T cells enriched from blood (not recorded which). The CDR3 loop reads CASSGVGAGNTDTQYF. CDR3 nucleotide sequence: TGTGCCAGCAGCGGGGTAGGGGCAGGGAACACAGATACGCAGTATTTT.